This T cell receptor (beta chain) is from a study of blood T cells in healthy people across ages. A sample-barcoded 5' primer and a J-beta primer mix were used in a second PCR of roughly 7 to 11 cycles. TCRdb reprocessed the 5' RACE reads with MiXCR, giving one entry per CDR3 protein. The data show almost 550,000 distinct CDR3 sequences, under 30% seen once. There are 12 residues in the CDR3. V shed 4 bases and J 9 bases; nucleotides not matched to a gene: 6. The germline CDR1 and CDR2 sequences are SGHRS and YFSETQ. These data are also associated with another study on T cells of mothers and their children. Turning to that study: A few mothers and their six children, all healthy Caucasians, donated.

The source material was blood. The rearrangement joins TRBV5-1 to TRBJ2-5; 7 bases align to TRBD1. The clonotype comes from a boy aged 10-17 years in good health. The CDR3 loop is CASSPYRGPQYF. The DNA for the CDR3 is TGCGCCAGCAGCCCCTACAGGGGTCCCCAGTACTTC.